Only a few counts were recorded for the clone carrying this T cell receptor (beta chain). These data originate in a study of early T cells in non-severe SARS-CoV-2 infection. TCRdb fed the 5' RACE reads into MiXCR, producing one record per CDR3 protein. This table has tens of thousands of distinct CDR3 sequences, roughly a tenth appearing once. V lost 6 bases to trimming and J lost 5 bases, with 13 bases between them. This CDR3 spans 13 amino acids. The rearrangement links TRBV12-3 or TRBV12-4 to TRBJ1-1; unclear D gene. The clonotype originates from an adult who was a healthcare worker with PCR-confirmed SARS-CoV-2 infection or an uninfected control (not recorded which). This specimen consisted of whole blood, obtained at baseline. In DNA, the CDR3 is TGTGCCAGCAGGACTCTTGGGTGGACTGAAGCTTTCTTT. It yields the protein CASRTLGWTEAFF.